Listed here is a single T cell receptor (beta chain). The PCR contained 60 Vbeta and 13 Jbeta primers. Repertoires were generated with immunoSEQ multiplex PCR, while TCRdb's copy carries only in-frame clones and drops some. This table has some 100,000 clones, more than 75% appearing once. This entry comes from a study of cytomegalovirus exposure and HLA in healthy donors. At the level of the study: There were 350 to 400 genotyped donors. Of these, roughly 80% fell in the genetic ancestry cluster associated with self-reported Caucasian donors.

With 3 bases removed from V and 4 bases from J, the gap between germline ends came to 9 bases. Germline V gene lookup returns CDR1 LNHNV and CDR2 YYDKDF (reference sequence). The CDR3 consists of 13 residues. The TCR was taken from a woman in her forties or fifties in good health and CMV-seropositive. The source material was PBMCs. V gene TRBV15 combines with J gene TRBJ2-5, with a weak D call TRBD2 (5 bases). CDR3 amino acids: CATSRDFPETQYF. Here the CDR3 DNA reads TGTGCCACCAGCAGGGACTTCCCAGAGACCCAGTACTTC.